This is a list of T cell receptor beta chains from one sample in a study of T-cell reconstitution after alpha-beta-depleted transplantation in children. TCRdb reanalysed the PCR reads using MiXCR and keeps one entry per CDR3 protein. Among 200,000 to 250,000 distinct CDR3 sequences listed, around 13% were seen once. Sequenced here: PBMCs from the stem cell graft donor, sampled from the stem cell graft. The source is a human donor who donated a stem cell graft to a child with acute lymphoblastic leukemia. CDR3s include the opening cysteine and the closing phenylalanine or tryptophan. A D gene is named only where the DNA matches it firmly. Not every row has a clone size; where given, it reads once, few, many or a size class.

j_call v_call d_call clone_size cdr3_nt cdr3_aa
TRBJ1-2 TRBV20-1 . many TGCAGTGCTGTTAGCGGACAATTGTACTATGGCTACACCTTC CSAVSGQLYYGYTF
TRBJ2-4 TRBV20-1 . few TGCAGTGCAACTCCCCGACCCCGGTGGGGAAACAGTCAGTACTTC CSATPRPRWGNSQYF
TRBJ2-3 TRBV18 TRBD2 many TGTGCCAGCTCACCAGGACTAGCGGGAGTTAAAGATACGCAGTATTTT CASSPGLAGVKDTQYF
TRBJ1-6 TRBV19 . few TGTGCCAGTTCGGGGGGGTCTTATAATTCACCCCTCCACTTT CASSGGSYNSPLHF
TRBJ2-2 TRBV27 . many TGTGCCAGCATGCGCGGGAAGGAGCTGTTTTTT CASMRGKELFF
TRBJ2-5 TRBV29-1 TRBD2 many TGCAGCGTGGGGACTAGCCTTAACCAAGAGACCCAGTACTTC CSVGTSLNQETQYF
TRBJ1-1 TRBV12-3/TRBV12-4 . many TGTGCCAGCAGTTTATCAGGGGTTGGAACTGAAGCTTTCTTT CASSLSGVGTEAFF
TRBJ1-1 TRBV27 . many TGTGCCAGCAGGATCGAAACAGGGTTGGGCACTGAAGCTTTCTTT CASRIETGLGTEAFF
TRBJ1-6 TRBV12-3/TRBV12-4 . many TGTGCCAGCACCCCAAATGGCGGGAATTCACCCCTCCACTTT CASTPNGGNSPLHF
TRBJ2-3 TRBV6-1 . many TGTGCCAGCAGTGTAAGCCAGATAGATACGCAGTATTTT CASSVSQIDTQYF
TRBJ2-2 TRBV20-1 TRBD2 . TGCAGTGCTAGAGATGGGGCGGGGGGTGACACCGGGGAGCTGTTTTTT CSARDGAGGDTGELFF
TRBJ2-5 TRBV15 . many TGTGCCACCAGCAGAGCTTATTACAGCCAAGAGACCCAGTACTTC CATSRAYYSQETQYF
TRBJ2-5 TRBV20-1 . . TGCAGTGCTAGCTTGGGATCAGAGACCCAGTACTTC CSASLGSETQYF
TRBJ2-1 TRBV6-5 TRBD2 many TGTGCCAGCAGTTACTCAGAACTAGCGTATTCCTACGAGCAGTTCTTC CASSYSELAYSYEQFF
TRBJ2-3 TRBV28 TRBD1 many TGTGCCAGCACCTGGACAGGGGGCGCATATACGCAGTATTTT CASTWTGGAYTQYF
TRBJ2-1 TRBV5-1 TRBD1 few TGCGCCAGCAGCCAGACAGGGACCAAGGGGAATGAGCAGTTCTTC CASSQTGTKGNEQFF
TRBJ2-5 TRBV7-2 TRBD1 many TGTGCCAGCAGTCCGGGACAGGGGGCGATAGGGTACTTC CASSPGQGAIGYF
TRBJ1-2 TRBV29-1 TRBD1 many TGCAGCGTTGAAGTCTCAGGGGGTCTTGGCTACACCTTC CSVEVSGGLGYTF
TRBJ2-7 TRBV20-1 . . TGCAGTGCTAGAGATCATTATGGAGAGACTATCTACGAGGGGCAGTACTTC CSARDHYGETIYEGQYF
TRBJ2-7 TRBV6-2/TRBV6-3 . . TGTGCCAGCAGTTCTGCGGGATGGTACGAGCAGTACTTC CASSSAGWYEQYF
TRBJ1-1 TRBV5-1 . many TGCGCCAGCAGCTTGGGCGACAGTCCAGAAGCTTTCTTT CASSLGDSPEAFF
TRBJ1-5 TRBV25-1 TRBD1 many TGTGCCAGCACCTCGGGACAGGGCAATCAGCCCCAGCATTTT CASTSGQGNQPQHF
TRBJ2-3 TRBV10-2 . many TGCGCCAGCAGTGATAGGGATACGCAGTATTTT CASSDRDTQYF
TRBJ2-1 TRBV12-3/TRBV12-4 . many TGTGCCAGCGGTGGGAGGTCCGCCTACAATGAGCAGTTCTTC CASGGRSAYNEQFF
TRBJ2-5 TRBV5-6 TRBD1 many TGTGCCAGCAGTACACTCGGGACAGGGGAGGGAGAGACCCAGTACTTC CASSTLGTGEGETQYF
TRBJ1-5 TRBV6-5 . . TGTGCCAGCAGTTACTCGAAAGGGGATCAGCCCCAGCATTTT CASSYSKGDQPQHF
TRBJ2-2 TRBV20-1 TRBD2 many TGCAGTGCTAGAGACCCCAGCGGGGGAATAGCGGGGGAGCTGTTTTTT CSARDPSGGIAGELFF
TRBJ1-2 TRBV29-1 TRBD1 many TGCAGCATTCAGGGACAGGGAAGTCCCTACACCTTC CSIQGQGSPYTF
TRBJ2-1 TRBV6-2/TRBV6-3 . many TGTGCCAGCAGTTACCGGATAGCGGAGTACAATGAGCAGTTCTTC CASSYRIAEYNEQFF
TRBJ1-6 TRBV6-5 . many TGTGCCAGCATGGTCAGCAATAATTCACCCCTCCACTTT CASMVSNNSPLHF
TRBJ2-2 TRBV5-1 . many TGCGCCAGCAGCGTGGGACACAGCACCGGGGAGCTGTTTTTT CASSVGHSTGELFF
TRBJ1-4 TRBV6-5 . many TGTGCCAGCCGTCGTGCGACCCCGGGGGAAAAACTGTTTTTT CASRRATPGEKLFF
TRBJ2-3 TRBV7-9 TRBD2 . TGTGCCACCAGCCTTGGACAAACTAGCGGGAGTACAGATACGCAGTATTTT CATSLGQTSGSTDTQYF
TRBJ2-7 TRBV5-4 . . TGTGCCAGCAGCCAAATTAGTAGCGGCGAGCAGTACTTC CASSQISSGEQYF
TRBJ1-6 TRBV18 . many TGTGCCAGCTCACCAATCCGGGGGTTATGGAATTCACCCCTCCACTTT CASSPIRGLWNSPLHF
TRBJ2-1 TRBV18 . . TGTGCCAGCTCGCTCCCCCCAGGGTTCTCCCACTCCTACAATGAGCAGTTCTTC CASSLPPGFSHSYNEQFF
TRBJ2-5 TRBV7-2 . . TGTGCCAGCAGCTCCTCCGGGCTAGCGCAAGAGACCCAGTACTTC CASSSSGLAQETQYF
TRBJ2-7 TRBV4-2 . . TGTGCCAGCAGTCTCCAGATGGAAACTTCCTACGAGCAGTACTTC CASSLQMETSYEQYF
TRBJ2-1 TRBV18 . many TGTGCCAGCTCACTTCTTACCCCTTCCGGGACCGACTCCTACAATGAGCAGTTCTTC CASSLLTPSGTDSYNEQFF
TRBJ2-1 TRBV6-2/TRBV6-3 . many TGTGCCAGCAGTTACTCGAAGTTTGGTGGGGAGAGCTCCTACAATGAGCAGTTCTTC CASSYSKFGGESSYNEQFF
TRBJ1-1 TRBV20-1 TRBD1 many TGCAGTGCTAGACGACAGGGGCTCACTGAAGCTTTCTTT CSARRQGLTEAFF
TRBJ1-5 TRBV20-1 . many TGCAGTGCTAGATGGCACACAGAGGGTCAGCCCCAGCATTTT CSARWHTEGQPQHF
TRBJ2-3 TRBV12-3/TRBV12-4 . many TGTGCCAGCAGTTTAGATAGCGGTGGGTGGGGCACAGATACGCAGTATTTT CASSLDSGGWGTDTQYF
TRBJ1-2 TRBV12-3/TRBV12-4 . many TGTGCCAGCAGACCAACCGCGTCGTATGGCTACACCTTC CASRPTASYGYTF
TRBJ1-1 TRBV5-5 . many TGTGCCAGCAGGCTTATCGAAGCTTTCTTT CASRLIEAFF
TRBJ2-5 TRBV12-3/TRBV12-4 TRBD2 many TGTGCCAGCAGTTTATATGTAACGACTAGCGGACAAGAGACCCAGTACTTC CASSLYVTTSGQETQYF
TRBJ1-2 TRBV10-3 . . TGTGCCATCAGTGAGTCGGAAAGGGGGATTGGCTACACCTTC CAISESERGIGYTF
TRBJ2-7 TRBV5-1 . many TGCGCCAGCAGCTTGGAGGGGGGTACCTTCGACGAGCAGTACTTC CASSLEGGTFDEQYF